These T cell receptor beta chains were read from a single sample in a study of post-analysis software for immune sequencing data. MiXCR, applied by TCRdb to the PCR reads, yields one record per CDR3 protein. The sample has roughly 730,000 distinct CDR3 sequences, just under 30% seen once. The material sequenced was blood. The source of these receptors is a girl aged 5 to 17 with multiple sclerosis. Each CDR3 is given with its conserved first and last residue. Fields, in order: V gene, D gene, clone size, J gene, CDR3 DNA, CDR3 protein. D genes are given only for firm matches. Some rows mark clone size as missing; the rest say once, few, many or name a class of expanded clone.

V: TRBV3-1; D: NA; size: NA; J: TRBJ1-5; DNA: TGTGCAACCAGCGTAGCGAATAGCAATCAGCCCCAGCATTTT; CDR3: CATSVANSNQPQHF
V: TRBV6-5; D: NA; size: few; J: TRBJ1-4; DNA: TGTGCCAGCAGTACCCACAGGGTTGGCGAAAAACTGTTTTTT; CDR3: CASSTHRVGEKLFF
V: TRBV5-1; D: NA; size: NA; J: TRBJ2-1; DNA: TGCGCCAGCAGCCTGGCCGGGACAAAAGACGGTGAGCAGTTCTTC; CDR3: CASSLAGTKDGEQFF
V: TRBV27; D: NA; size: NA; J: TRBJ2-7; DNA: TGTGCCAGCAGTCGGGTGGTAGGGAGCACCTACGAGCAGTACTTC; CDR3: CASSRVVGSTYEQYF
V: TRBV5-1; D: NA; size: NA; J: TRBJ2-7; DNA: TGCGCCAGCAGCTCCCGGGACACCAGGGCCTACGAGCAGTACTTC; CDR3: CASSSRDTRAYEQYF
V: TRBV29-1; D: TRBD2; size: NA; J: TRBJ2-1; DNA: TGCAGCGGTTATCAGACTAGCGAAGATTACAATGAGCAGTTCTTC; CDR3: CSGYQTSEDYNEQFF
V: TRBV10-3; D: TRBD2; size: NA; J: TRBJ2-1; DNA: TGTGCCACCCTAAACCTAGCGGGAGTAAACAATGAGCAGTTCTTC; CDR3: CATLNLAGVNNEQFF
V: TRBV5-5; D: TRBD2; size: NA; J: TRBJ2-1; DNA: TGTGCCAGCAGCTTGAGGGAGGGGTCCTACAATGAGCAGTTCTTC; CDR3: CASSLREGSYNEQFF
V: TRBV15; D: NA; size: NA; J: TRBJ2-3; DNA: TGTGCCACCGATGTAACACCCTCTAGCACAGATACGCAGTATTTT; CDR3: CATDVTPSSTDTQYF
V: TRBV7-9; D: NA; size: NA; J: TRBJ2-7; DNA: TGTGCCAGCAGCTTAGGTTGGCAAGCCTACGAGCAGTACTTC; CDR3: CASSLGWQAYEQYF
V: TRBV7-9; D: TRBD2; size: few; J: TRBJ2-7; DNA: TGTGCCAGCAGCTTAAGGGGCTTGGGAGGGCCTTCCGAGCAGTACTTC; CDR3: CASSLRGLGGPSEQYF
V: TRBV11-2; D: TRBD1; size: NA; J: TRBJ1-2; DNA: TGTGCCAGCAGCCGGATTCAGGGGGCTCATGGCTACACCTTC; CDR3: CASSRIQGAHGYTF
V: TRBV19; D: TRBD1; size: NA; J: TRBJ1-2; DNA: TGTGCCAGTAGTCCGACGGACAGGATCTATGGCTACACCTTC; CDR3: CASSPTDRIYGYTF
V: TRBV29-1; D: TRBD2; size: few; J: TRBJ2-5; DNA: TGCAGCGCCGGGACTAGCGGGGCGCAAGAGACCCAGTACTTC; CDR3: CSAGTSGAQETQYF
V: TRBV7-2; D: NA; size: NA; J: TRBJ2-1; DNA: TGTGCCAGCAGCTTGGTTGGGGGACGGGGGTACAATGAGCAGTTCTTC; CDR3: CASSLVGGRGYNEQFF
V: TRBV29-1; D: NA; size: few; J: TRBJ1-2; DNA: TGCAGCGCCTCCCGGGAGGGAAGCTCCTATGGCTACACCTTC; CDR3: CSASREGSSYGYTF
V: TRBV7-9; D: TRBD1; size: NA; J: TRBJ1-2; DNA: TGTGCCAGCAGGGCCGAGGACAGGGGTTCCTACACCTTC; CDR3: CASRAEDRGSYTF
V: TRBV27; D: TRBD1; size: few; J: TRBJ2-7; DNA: TGTGCCAGCACCCAGACAGGGGGCAGGTCCTACGAGCAGTACTTC; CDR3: CASTQTGGRSYEQYF
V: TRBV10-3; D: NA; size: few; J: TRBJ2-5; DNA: TGTGCCATCAGTGTGCGGGGAGGCCAAGAGACCCAGTACTTC; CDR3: CAISVRGGQETQYF
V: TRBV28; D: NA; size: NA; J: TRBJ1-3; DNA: TGTGCCAGCGGCGACAGTCTCTCTGGAAACACCATATATTTT; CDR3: CASGDSLSGNTIYF
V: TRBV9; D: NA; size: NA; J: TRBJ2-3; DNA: TGTGCCAGCAGCGTGGATCAGCCCCCAGATACGCAGTATTTT; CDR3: CASSVDQPPDTQYF
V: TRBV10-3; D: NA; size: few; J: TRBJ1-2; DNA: TGTGCCATCAGTGACTCGCGCTATGGCTACACCTTC; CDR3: CAISDSRYGYTF
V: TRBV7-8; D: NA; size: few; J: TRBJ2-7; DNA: TGTGCCAGCAGCCACGGGACTCTCTACGAGCAGTACTTC; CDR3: CASSHGTLYEQYF
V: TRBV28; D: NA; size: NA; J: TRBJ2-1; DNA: TGTGCCAGCAGTTTATCGCCCCTGACTGAGCAGTTCTTC; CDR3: CASSLSPLTEQFF
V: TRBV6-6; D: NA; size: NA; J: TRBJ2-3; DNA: TGTGCCAGCGAATCCAGTGAATACACAGATACGCAGTATTTT; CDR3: CASESSEYTDTQYF
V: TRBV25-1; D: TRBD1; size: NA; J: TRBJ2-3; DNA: TGTGCCAGCAGTGACACGGACAGGGGAATCACAGATACGCAGTATTTT; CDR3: CASSDTDRGITDTQYF
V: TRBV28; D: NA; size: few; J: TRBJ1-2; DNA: TGTGCCAGCAGTTTAGGCCGGGGGCGAGACTATGGCTACACCTTC; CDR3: CASSLGRGRDYGYTF
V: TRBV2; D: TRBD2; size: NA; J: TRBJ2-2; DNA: TGTGCCAGCAGTGAGACTAGCGGGGTTACCGGGGAGCTGTTTTTT; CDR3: CASSETSGVTGELFF
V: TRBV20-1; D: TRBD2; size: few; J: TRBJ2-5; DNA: TGCAGTGCTAGCCGATCTAGCGGGAGATTGGTTGAGACCCAGTACTTC; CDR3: CSASRSSGRLVETQYF
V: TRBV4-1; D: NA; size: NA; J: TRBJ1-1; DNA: TGCGCCAGCGACCCTGGCCTAACAACAGGGTCCACTGAAGCTTTCTTT; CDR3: CASDPGLTTGSTEAFF
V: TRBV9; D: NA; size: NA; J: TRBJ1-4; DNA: TGTGCCTGCAGCTCCCGTTGGGGGCAGGGGAATGAAAAACTGTTTTTT; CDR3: CACSSRWGQGNEKLFF
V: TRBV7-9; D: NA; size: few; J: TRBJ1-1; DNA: TGTGCCAGCAGCTTGGGGGCGGTCTCGAACACTGAAGCTTTCTTT; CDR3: CASSLGAVSNTEAFF